This TCR beta chain was documented in a study of early T cells in non-severe SARS-CoV-2 infection. TCRdb passed the 5' RACE reads through MiXCR, listing each CDR3 protein once. Of around 21,000 distinct CDR3 sequences in the sample, more than 5% are singletons; the top ten hold around 15%. The CDR3 is made up of 13 amino acids. Trimming took off 6 bases at V and 7 bases at J, with 13 bases between the two ends. Per the germline V gene, CDR1 is ENHRY and CDR2 is SYGVKD. This clonotype came up many times. This sequence was found in an adult who was a healthcare worker with PCR-confirmed SARS-CoV-2 infection or an uninfected control (not recorded which). The sequencing here drew on whole blood, taken at baseline. V usage is TRBV10-3 and J usage is TRBJ1-5, with D maybe TRBD1 (5 bases). The DNA for the CDR3 is TGTGCCATCAGGCAGGGACGTGGGCAGCCCCAGCATTTT. It codes for CAIRQGRGQPQHF.